Reported below is one TCR beta chain. This entry is derived from a study of blood T cell repertoires in COVID-19. In the study overall: PBMCs, B-cell-depleted T cells, or T cells were the source of the cDNA or gDNA that made up the material.

Germline V gives CDR1 SGHTA, CDR2 FQGNSA. This CDR3 region has 13 residues. Deletions cut 1 base from V and 6 bases from J, with 8 bases between. In the original processing: Estimation of nucleated cell counts was performed using reference gene primer amplification. Sequencing used immunoSEQ multiplex PCR; TCRdb keeps in-frame clones, though not all of them. The D gene and trimming were derived from the DNA, and the V and J assignments and clone size from that table. The data contain under 250,000 clones, around 85% of them singletons. The age range of participants was about 18 to 95 years, with residence in about two dozen US areas.

The chain carries TRBV7-2 and TRBJ2-3; D remains ambiguous. Input material: PBMCs or T cells enriched from blood (not recorded which). This TCR came from a middle-aged woman with acute COVID-19. The CDR3, as DNA: TGTGCCAGCAGCTTAGTGTCCGCGGATACGCAGTATTTT. The encoded protein is CASSLVSADTQYF.